This is a list of T cell receptor beta chains from one sample in a study of blood T cells in healthy people across ages. MiXCR, applied by TCRdb to the 5' RACE reads, yields one record per CDR3 protein. The data contain some 1.5 million distinct CDR3 sequences, 28% of them singletons. The sequenced sample was blood. All receptors derive from a woman aged 25 to 39 in good health. Each CDR3 is given with its conserved first and last residue. A row's size may be missing; if present it is once, few, many or a size class.

V gene: TRBV5-1
clone size: -
J gene: TRBJ2-5
CDR3 protein: CASSFPGQEQYF

V gene: TRBV9
clone size: few
J gene: TRBJ2-3
CDR3 protein: CASSVVGTSFTDTQYF

V gene: TRBV19
clone size: few
J gene: TRBJ2-7
CDR3 protein: CASSVAGTGNEQYF

V gene: TRBV20-1
clone size: few
J gene: TRBJ2-1
CDR3 protein: CSAREGSRGNEQFF

V gene: TRBV7-9
clone size: -
J gene: TRBJ2-3
CDR3 protein: CASSLGLAGGTKYTDTQYF

V gene: TRBV11-2
clone size: many
J gene: TRBJ1-4
CDR3 protein: CASSPARPEKLFF

V gene: TRBV20-1
clone size: few
J gene: TRBJ2-3
CDR3 protein: CSAAPGQGTDTQYF

V gene: TRBV5-6
clone size: -
J gene: TRBJ2-7
CDR3 protein: CASSPQGGFDYEQYF

V gene: TRBV20-1
clone size: few
J gene: TRBJ2-3
CDR3 protein: CSARDPLTGGVTDTQYF

V gene: TRBV7-9
clone size: -
J gene: TRBJ2-1
CDR3 protein: CASSPGGGRSYNEQFF

V gene: TRBV29-1
clone size: few
J gene: TRBJ2-3
CDR3 protein: CSAREMWGTDTQYF

V gene: TRBV30
clone size: once
J gene: TRBJ2-5
CDR3 protein: CAWDDRGTLKETQYF

V gene: TRBV28
clone size: many
J gene: TRBJ2-7
CDR3 protein: CASSLKGGQGYEQYF

V gene: TRBV11-2
clone size: -
J gene: TRBJ2-1
CDR3 protein: CASSFFGGYSYNEQFF

V gene: TRBV10-2
clone size: -
J gene: TRBJ1-2
CDR3 protein: CASSEATGGGWYGYTF

V gene: TRBV20-1
clone size: few
J gene: TRBJ1-1
CDR3 protein: CSAGRDLNTEAFF

V gene: TRBV20-1
clone size: few
J gene: TRBJ1-4
CDR3 protein: CSAPGQGNEKLFF

V gene: TRBV20-1
clone size: -
J gene: TRBJ2-1
CDR3 protein: CSASDPSGPYNEQFF

V gene: TRBV7-3
clone size: -
J gene: TRBJ2-6
CDR3 protein: CASSQGVSGTNVLTF

V gene: TRBV11-2
clone size: -
J gene: TRBJ1-2
CDR3 protein: CASSLAPNPSNYGYTF

V gene: TRBV7-2
clone size: many
J gene: TRBJ2-5
CDR3 protein: CASSPPGTGVETQYF

V gene: TRBV28
clone size: -
J gene: TRBJ2-3
CDR3 protein: CASSLLLGGSTDTQYF

V gene: TRBV6-6
clone size: many
J gene: TRBJ2-3
CDR3 protein: CASSYSGRGSRDTQYF

V gene: TRBV3-1
clone size: -
J gene: TRBJ2-2
CDR3 protein: CASISGSGELFF

V gene: TRBV12-3/TRBV12-4
clone size: once
J gene: TRBJ2-5
CDR3 protein: CASSKRHEGTQYF

V gene: TRBV12-3/TRBV12-4
clone size: -
J gene: TRBJ1-6
CDR3 protein: CASSAAGAAHYNSPLHF

V gene: TRBV29-1
clone size: many
J gene: TRBJ2-7
CDR3 protein: CSVEEDQGVDEQYF

V gene: TRBV5-1
clone size: -
J gene: TRBJ2-1
CDR3 protein: CASTHSAGGSNEQFF

V gene: TRBV20-1
clone size: -
J gene: TRBJ2-3
CDR3 protein: CSARDGASGSGADTQYF

V gene: TRBV6-5
clone size: -
J gene: TRBJ1-1
CDR3 protein: CASSYIQGFDTLNTEAFF

V gene: TRBV20-1
clone size: few
J gene: TRBJ1-1
CDR3 protein: CSARTTPAATEAFF

V gene: TRBV9
clone size: -
J gene: TRBJ2-2
CDR3 protein: CASSEVPANTGELFF

V gene: TRBV18
clone size: -
J gene: TRBJ2-1
CDR3 protein: CASSPGFIVGNEQFF

V gene: TRBV6-5
clone size: -
J gene: TRBJ2-1
CDR3 protein: CASSNPGQGLNEQFF

V gene: TRBV5-1
clone size: -
J gene: TRBJ2-3
CDR3 protein: CASKVGGGEDMQYF

V gene: TRBV20-1
clone size: few
J gene: TRBJ1-6
CDR3 protein: CSARAGANSPLHF

V gene: TRBV7-9
clone size: -
J gene: TRBJ2-3
CDR3 protein: CASSLGLAGPPTDTQYF

V gene: TRBV2
clone size: -
J gene: TRBJ1-4
CDR3 protein: CASTRQINNEKLFF

V gene: TRBV6-6
clone size: -
J gene: TRBJ2-2
CDR3 protein: CASSFNRETGELFF

V gene: TRBV3-1
clone size: -
J gene: TRBJ1-2
CDR3 protein: CASSHTGERGYTF

V gene: TRBV20-1
clone size: few
J gene: TRBJ2-5
CDR3 protein: CSASYSPGGGETQYF

V gene: TRBV6-2/TRBV6-3
clone size: -
J gene: TRBJ2-3
CDR3 protein: CASSYGDSSTDTQYF

V gene: TRBV12-3/TRBV12-4
clone size: -
J gene: TRBJ1-1
CDR3 protein: CASRNRVEAFF

V gene: TRBV7-9
clone size: few
J gene: TRBJ2-1
CDR3 protein: CASSRGDRGYNEQFF

V gene: TRBV5-5
clone size: -
J gene: TRBJ2-3
CDR3 protein: CASSDTGVSDTQYF

V gene: TRBV29-1
clone size: many
J gene: TRBJ2-7
CDR3 protein: CSVAGEGTYEQYF

V gene: TRBV12-3/TRBV12-4
clone size: many
J gene: TRBJ2-5
CDR3 protein: CASSQNGTQYF

V gene: TRBV6-6
clone size: -
J gene: TRBJ2-3
CDR3 protein: CATHSSGRRRDTQYF